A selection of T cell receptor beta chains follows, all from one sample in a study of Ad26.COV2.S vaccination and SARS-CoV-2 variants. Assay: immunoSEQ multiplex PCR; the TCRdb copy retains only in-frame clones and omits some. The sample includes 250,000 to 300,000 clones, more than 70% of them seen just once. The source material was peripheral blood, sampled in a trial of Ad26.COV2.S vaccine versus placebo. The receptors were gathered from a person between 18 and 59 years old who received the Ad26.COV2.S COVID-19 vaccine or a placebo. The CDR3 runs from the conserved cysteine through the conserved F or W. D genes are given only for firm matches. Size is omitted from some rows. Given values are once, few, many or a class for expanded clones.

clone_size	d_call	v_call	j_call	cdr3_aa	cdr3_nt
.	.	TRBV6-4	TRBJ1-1	CASSLTENTEAFF	TGTGCCAGCAGTTTGACAGAGAACACTGAAGCTTTCTTT
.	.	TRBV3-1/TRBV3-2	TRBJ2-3	CASSAKGGAADTQYF	TGTGCCAGCAGCGCAAAGGGGGGGGCGGCAGATACGCAGTATTTT
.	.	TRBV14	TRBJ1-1	CASSQVVGGDAFF	TGTGCCAGCAGCCAAGTGGTGGGGGGAGATGCTTTCTTT
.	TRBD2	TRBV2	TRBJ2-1	CASISEGLADEQFF	TGTGCCAGCATCTCCGAAGGACTAGCCGATGAGCAGTTCTTC
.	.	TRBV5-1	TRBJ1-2	CASAHEREMYGYTF	TGCGCCAGCGCCCACGAGAGGGAAATGTATGGCTACACCTTC
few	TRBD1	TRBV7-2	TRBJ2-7	CASSLAPGQAYKQYF	TGTGCCAGCAGCTTAGCGCCGGGACAGGCTTACAAGCAGTACTTC
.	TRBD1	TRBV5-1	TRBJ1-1	CASSLRTGGLEAFF	TGCGCCAGCAGCTTGAGGACAGGGGGCCTTGAAGCTTTCTTT
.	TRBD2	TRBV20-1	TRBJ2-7	CSAGGVDEQYF	TGCAGTGCTGGGGGGGTGGACGAGCAGTACTTC
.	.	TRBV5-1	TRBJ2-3	CASSGGTSFSTDTQYF	TGCGCCAGCAGCGGCGGGACATCGTTTAGCACAGATACGCAGTATTTT
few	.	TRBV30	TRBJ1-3	CAWERGDSSKSGSGNTIYF	TGTGCCTGGGAGAGGGGGGACTCATCTAAATCGGGCTCTGGAAACACCATATATTTT
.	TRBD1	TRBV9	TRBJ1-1	CASSELGTGGLPPEAFF	TGTGCCAGCAGCGAGTTGGGGACAGGGGGCCTCCCCCCTGAAGCTTTCTTT
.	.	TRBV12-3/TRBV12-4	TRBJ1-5	CASRGVLGQPQHF	TGTGCCAGCCGAGGGGTTTTGGGCCAGCCCCAGCATTTT
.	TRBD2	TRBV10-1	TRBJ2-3	CASSDGAGVTDTQYF	TGCGCCAGCAGTGATGGAGCGGGAGTAACAGATACGCAGTATTTT
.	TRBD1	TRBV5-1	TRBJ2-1	CASSREGQGGNEQFF	TGCGCCAGCAGCCGCGAGGGACAGGGGGGCAATGAGCAGTTCTTC
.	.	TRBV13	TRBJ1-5	CARNSGSRNQPQHF	TGTGCCAGAAACTCAGGGTCTCGGAATCAGCCCCAGCATTTT
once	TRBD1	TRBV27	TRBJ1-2	CASSSNPGQGLRGYTF	TGTGCCAGCAGTTCTAATCCGGGACAGGGGTTGAGAGGCTACACCTTC
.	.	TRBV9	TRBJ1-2	CASSVARGGGYTF	TGTGCCAGCAGCGTAGCCAGGGGTGGAGGCTACACCTTC
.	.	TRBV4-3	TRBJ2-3	CASSQDRGTSVPSTDTQYF	TGCGCCAGCAGCCAAGATCGGGGGACCTCGGTCCCTAGCACAGATACGCAGTATTTT
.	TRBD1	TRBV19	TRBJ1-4	CASSAPNRGANEKLFF	TGTGCCAGTAGCGCCCCCAACAGGGGGGCTAATGAAAAACTGTTTTTT
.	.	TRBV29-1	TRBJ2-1	CSVEKTRRGQFF	TGCAGCGTTGAAAAGACACGAAGAGGGCAGTTCTTC
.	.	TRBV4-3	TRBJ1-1	CASSRGVDTEAFF	TGCGCCAGCAGCAGAGGAGTCGACACTGAAGCTTTCTTT
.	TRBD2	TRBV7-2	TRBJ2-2	CASSLGLAGGPTGELFF	TGTGCCAGCAGCTTAGGACTAGCGGGGGGCCCCACCGGGGAGCTGTTTTTT
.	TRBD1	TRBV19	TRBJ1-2	CASSGTALYGYTF	TGTGCCAGTAGCGGGACAGCCCTTTATGGCTACACCTTC
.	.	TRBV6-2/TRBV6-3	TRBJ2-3	CASSYGEESTDTQYF	TGTGCCAGCAGTTACGGGGAGGAAAGCACAGATACGCAGTATTTT
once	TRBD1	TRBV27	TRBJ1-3	CASSRGTASGNTIYF	TGTGCCAGCAGCCGAGGGACAGCCTCTGGAAACACCATATATTTT
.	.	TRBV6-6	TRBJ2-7	CASSYPTGGLDEQYF	TGTGCCAGCAGTTACCCGACAGGCGGATTGGACGAGCAGTACTTC
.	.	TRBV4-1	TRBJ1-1	CASSQVSAAGPEAFF	TGCGCCAGCAGCCAAGTGAGCGCCGCTGGACCTGAAGCTTTCTTT
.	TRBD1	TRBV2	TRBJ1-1	CASIKATGGAPGTEAFF	TGTGCCAGCATTAAAGCGACAGGGGGCGCGCCGGGCACTGAAGCTTTCTTT